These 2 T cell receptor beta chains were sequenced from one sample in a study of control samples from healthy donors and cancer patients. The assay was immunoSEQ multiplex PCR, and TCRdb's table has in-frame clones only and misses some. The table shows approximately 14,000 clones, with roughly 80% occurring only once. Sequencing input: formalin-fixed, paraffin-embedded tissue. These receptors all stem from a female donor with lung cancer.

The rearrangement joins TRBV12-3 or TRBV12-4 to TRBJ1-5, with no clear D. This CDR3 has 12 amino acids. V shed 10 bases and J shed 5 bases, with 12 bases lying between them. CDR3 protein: CANFIKDQPQHF. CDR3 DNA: TGTGCCAATTTTATCAAGGATCAGCCCCAGCATTTT.

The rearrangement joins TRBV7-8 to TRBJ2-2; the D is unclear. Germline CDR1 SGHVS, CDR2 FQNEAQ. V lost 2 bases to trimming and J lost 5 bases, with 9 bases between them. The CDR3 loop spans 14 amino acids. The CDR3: CASSLRSRTGELFF. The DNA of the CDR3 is TGTGCCAGCAGCTTACGGTCTAGGACCGGGGAGCTGTTTTTT.